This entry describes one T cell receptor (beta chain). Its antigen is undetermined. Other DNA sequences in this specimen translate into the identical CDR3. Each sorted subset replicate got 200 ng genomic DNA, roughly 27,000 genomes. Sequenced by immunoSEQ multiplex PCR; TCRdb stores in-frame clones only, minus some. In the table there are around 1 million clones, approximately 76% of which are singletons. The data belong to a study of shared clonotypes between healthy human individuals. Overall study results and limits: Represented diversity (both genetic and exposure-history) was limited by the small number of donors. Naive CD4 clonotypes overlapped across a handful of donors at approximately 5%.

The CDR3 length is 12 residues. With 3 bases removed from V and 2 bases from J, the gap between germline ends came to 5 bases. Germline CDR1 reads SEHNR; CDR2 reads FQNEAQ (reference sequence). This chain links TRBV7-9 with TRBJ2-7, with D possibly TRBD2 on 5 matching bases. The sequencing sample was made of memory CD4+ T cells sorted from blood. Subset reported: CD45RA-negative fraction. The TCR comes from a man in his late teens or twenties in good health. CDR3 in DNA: TGTGCCAGCAGCTTGGGAGCCTACGAGCAGTACTTC. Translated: CASSLGAYEQYF.